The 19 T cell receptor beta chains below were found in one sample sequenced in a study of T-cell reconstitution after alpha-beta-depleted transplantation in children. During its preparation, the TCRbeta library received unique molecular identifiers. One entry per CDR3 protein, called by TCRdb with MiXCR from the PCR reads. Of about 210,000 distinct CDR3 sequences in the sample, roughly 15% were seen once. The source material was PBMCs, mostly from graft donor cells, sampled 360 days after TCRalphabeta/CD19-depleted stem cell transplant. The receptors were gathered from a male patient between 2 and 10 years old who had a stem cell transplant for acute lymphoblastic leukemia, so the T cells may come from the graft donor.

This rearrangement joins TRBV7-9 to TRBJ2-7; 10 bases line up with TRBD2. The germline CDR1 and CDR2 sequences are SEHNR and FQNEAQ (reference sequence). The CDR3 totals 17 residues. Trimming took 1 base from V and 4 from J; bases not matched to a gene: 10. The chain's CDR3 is CASSLGRTSGEGYEQYF. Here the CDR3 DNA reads TGTGCCAGCAGCTTAGGTCGAACTAGCGGGGAGGGGTACGAGCAGTACTTC.

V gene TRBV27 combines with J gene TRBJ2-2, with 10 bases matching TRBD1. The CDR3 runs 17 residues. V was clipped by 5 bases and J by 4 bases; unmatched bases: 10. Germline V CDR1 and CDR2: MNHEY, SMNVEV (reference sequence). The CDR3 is CASSLSPGQGPTGELFF. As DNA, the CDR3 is TGTGCCAGCAGTCTTAGTCCGGGACAGGGGCCCACCGGGGAGCTGTTTTTT.

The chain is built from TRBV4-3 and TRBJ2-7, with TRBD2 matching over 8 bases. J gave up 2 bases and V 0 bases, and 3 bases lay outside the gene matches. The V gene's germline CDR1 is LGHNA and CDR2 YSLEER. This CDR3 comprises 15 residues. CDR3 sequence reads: CASSQERGLAYEQYF. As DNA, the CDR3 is TGCGCCAGCAGCCAAGAGCGGGGACTAGCCTACGAGCAGTACTTC.

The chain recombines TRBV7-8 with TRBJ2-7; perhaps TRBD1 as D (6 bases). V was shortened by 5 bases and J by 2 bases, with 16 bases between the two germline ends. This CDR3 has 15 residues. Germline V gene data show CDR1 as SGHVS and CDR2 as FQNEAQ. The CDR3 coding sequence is TGTGCCAGCAGCCCCCTCCGGGACATGACCTACGAGCAGTACTTC. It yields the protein CASSPLRDMTYEQYF.

The DNA of the CDR3 is TGTGCCAGCAGGCGAAAGTACGGGGCAGCCCCCGGCAATGAGCAGTTCTTC. Translated: CASRRKYGAAPGNEQFF. The gene calls are TRBV6-2 or TRBV6-3 and TRBJ2-1; perhaps D is TRBD1 or TRBD2 (5 bases each). The V end was cut by 6 bases, the J end by 6 bases, with 24 bases between. Germline CDR1 MNHEY, CDR2 SVGEGT. The CDR3 extends over 17 amino acids.

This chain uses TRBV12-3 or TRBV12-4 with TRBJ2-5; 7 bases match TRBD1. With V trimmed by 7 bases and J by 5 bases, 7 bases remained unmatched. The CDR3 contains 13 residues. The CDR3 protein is CASTLDRDETQYF. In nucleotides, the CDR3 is TGTGCCAGCACCCTCGACAGGGATGAGACCCAGTACTTC.

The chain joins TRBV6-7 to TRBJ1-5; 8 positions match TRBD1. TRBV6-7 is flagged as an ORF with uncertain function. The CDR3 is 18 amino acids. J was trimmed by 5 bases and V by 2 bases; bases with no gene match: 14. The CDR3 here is CASSYPRLSGGADQPQHF. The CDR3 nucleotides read TGTGCCAGCAGTTACCCTAGGCTTTCAGGGGGCGCCGATCAGCCCCAGCATTTT.

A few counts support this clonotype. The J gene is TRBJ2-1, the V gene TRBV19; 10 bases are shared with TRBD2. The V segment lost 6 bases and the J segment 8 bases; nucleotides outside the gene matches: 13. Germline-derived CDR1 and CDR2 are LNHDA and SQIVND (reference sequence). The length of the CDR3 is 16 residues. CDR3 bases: TGTGCCAGTAGCCGACGATCTAGCGGGAGCTCCCATGAGCAGTTCTTC. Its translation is CASSRRSSGSSHEQFF.

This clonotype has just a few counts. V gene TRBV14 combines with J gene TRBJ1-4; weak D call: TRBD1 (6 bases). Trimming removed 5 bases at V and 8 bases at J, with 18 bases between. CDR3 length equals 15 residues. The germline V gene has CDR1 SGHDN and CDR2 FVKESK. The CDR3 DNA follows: TGTGCCAGCAGCTACGACGGGACATCGGGGGAAAAACTGTTTTTT. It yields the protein CASSYDGTSGEKLFF.

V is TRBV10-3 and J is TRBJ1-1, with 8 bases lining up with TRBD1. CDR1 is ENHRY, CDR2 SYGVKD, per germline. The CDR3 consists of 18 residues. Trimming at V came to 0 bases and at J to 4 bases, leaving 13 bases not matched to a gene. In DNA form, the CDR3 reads TGTGCCATCAGTGAGTCGGAGTGGGGACAGGCGCCTACCACTGAAGCTTTCTTT. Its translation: CAISESEWGQAPTTEAFF.

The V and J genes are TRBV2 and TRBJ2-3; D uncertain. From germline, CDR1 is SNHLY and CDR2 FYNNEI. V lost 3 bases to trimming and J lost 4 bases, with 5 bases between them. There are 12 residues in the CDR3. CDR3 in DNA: TGTGCCAGCAGTGAGTTGGCAGATACGCAGTATTTT. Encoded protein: CASSELADTQYF.

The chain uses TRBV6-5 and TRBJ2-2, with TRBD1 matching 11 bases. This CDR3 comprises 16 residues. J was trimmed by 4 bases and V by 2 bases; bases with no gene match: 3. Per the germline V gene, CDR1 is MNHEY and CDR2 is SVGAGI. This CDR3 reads CASSYPGTGGTGELFF. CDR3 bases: TGTGCCAGCAGTTACCCCGGGACAGGGGGCACCGGGGAGCTGTTTTTT.

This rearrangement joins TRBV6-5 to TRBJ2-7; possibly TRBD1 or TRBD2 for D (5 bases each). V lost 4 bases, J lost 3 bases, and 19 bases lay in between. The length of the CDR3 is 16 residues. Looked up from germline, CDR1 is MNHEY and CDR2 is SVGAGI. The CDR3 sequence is CASSFIGTVVRYEQYF. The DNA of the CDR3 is TGTGCCAGCAGTTTCATCGGGACGGTGGTCCGCTACGAGCAGTACTTC.

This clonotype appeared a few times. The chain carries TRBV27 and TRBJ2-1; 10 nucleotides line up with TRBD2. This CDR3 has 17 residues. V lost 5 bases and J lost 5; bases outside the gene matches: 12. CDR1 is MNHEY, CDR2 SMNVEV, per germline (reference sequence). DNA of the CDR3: TGTGCCAGCAGTCTCCGGGTAGCGGGGGGATTACACAATGAGCAGTTCTTC. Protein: CASSLRVAGGLHNEQFF.

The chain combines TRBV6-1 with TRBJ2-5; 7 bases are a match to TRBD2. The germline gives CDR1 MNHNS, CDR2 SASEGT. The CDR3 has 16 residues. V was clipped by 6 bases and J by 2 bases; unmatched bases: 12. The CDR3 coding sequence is TGTGCCAGCAGCAAAATCGGTGCGGGGGAACAAGAGACCCAGTACTTC. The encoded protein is CASSKIGAGEQETQYF.

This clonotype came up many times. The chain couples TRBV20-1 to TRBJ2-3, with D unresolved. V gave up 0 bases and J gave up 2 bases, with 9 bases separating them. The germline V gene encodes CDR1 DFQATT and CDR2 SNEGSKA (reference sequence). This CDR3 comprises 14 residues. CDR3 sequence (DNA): TGCAGTGCTAGAGAGGGGTCTATCACAGATACGCAGTATTTT. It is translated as CSAREGSITDTQYF.

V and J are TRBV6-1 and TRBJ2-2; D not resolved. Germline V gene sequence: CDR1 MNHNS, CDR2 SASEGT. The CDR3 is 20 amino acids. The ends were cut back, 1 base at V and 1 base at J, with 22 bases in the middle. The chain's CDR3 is CASSEVFSEGFVGNTGELFF. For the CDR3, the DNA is TGTGCCAGCAGTGAAGTTTTTTCCGAAGGCTTTGTCGGGAACACCGGGGAGCTGTTTTTT.

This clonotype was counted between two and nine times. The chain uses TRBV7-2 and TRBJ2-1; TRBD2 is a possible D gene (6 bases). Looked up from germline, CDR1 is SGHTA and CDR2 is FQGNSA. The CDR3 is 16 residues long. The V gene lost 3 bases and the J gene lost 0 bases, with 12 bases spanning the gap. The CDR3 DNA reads TGTGCCAGCAGCTTTCCTAGCGCGAGCTCCTACAATGAGCAGTTCTTC. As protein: CASSFPSASSYNEQFF. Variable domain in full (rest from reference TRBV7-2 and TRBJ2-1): GAGVSQSPSNKVTEKGKDVELRCDPISGHTALYWYRQSLGQGLEFLIYFQGNSAPDKSGLPSDRFSAERTGGSVSTLTIQRTQQEDSAVYLCASSFPSASSYNEQFFGPGTRLTVL.

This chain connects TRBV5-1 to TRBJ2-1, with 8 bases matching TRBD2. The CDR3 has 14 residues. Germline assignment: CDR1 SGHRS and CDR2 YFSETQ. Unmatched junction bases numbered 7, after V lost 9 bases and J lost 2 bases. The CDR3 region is CATSGTSAYNEQFF. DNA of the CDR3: TGCGCCACATCCGGGACTAGTGCCTACAATGAGCAGTTCTTC.